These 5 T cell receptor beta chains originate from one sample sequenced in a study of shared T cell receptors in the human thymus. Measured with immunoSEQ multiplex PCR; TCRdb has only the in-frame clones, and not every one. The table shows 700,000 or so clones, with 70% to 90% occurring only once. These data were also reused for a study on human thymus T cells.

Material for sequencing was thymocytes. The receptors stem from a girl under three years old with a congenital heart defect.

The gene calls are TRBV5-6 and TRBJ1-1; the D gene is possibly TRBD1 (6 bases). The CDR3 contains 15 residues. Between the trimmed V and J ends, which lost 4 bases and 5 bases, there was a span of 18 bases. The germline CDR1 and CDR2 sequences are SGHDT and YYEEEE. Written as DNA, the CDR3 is TGTGCCAGCAGCGCGCCAGGGGCCCGGGGAACTGAAGCTTTCTTT. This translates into CASSAPGARGTEAFF.

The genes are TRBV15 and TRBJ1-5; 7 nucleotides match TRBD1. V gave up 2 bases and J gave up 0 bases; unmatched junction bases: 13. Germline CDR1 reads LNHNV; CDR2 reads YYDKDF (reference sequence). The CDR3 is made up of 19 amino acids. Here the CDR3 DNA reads TGTGCCACCAGCAGACGTACAGGGGATTTAGTCCGTAGCAATCAGCCCCAGCATTTT. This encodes CATSRRTGDLVRSNQPQHF.

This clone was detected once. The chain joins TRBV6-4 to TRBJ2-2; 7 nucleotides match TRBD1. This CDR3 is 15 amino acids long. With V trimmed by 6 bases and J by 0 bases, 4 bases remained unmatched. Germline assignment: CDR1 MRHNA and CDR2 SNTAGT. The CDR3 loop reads CASRGGSANTGELFF. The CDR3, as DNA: TGTGCCAGCAGAGGGGGCTCCGCGAACACCGGGGAGCTGTTTTTT.

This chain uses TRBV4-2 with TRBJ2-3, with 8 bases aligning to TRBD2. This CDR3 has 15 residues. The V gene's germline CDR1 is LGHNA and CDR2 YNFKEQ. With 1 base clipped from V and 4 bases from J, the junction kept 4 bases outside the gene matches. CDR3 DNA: TGTGCCAGCAGCCAAGTGGTCGGGGGGGCAGATACGCAGTATTTT. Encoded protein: CASSQVVGGADTQYF.

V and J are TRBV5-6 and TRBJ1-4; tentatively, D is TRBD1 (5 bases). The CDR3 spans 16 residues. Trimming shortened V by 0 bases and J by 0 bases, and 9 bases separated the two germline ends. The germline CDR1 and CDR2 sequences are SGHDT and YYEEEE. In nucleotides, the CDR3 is TGTGCCAGCAGCTTGGCAGGACAAGCAACTAATGAAAAACTGTTTTTT. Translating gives CASSLAGQATNEKLFF.